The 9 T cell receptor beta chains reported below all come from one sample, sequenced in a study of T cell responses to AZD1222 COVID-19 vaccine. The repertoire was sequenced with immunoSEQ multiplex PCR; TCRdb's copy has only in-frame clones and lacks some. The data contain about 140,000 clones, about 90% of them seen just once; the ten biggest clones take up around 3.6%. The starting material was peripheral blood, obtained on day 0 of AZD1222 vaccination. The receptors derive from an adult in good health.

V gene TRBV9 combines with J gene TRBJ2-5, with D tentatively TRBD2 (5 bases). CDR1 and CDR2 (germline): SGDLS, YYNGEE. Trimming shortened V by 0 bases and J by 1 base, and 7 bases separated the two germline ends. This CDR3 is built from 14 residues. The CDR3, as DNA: TGTGCCAGCAGCGTAGGAGGGATCCAAGAGACCCAGTACTTC. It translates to CASSVGGIQETQYF.

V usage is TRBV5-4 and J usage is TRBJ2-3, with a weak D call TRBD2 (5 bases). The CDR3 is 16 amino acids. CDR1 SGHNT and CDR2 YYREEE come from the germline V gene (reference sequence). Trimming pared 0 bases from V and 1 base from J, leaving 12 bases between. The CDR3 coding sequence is TGTGCCAGCAGCTTGGAAGGACTTAGGGGCACAGATACGCAGTATTTT. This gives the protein CASSLEGLRGTDTQYF.

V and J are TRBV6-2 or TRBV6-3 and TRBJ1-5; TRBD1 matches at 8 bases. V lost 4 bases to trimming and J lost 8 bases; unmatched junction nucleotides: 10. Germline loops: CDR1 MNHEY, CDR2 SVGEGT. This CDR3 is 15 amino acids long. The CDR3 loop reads CASSFEGYRGEPQHF. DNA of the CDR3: TGTGCCAGCAGTTTTGAAGGATACAGGGGGGAGCCCCAGCATTTT.

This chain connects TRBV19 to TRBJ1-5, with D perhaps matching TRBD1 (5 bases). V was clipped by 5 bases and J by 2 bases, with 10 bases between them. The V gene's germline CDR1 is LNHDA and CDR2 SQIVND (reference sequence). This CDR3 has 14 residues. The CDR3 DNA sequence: TGTGCCAGTAGTGGGCAGGGAGGCAATCAGCCCCAGCATTTT. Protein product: CASSGQGGNQPQHF.

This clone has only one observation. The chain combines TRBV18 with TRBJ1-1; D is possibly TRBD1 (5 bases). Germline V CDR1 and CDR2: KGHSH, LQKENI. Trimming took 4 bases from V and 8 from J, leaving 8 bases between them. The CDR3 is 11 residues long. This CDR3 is CASSRQSEAFF. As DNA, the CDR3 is TGTGCCAGCTCACGACAGAGCGAAGCTTTCTTT.

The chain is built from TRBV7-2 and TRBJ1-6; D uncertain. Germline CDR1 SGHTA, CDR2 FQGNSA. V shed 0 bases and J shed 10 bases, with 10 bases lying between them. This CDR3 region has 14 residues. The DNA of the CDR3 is TGTGCCAGCAGCTTAGCGCAGGAAGGCTCACCCCTCCACTTT. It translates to CASSLAQEGSPLHF.

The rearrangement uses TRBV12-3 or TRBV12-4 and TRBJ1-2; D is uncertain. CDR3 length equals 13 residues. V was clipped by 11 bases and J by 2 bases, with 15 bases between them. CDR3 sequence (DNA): TGTGCCGTCTCCGGGAGGTCCAACTATGGCTACACCTTC. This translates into CAVSGRSNYGYTF.

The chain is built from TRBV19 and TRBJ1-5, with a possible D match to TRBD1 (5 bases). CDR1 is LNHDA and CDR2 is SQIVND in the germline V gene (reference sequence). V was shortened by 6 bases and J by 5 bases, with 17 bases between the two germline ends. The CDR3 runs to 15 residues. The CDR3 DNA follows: TGTGCCAGTAGGCCGAGGGGTTGGATTTATCAGCCCCAGCATTTT. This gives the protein CASRPRGWIYQPQHF. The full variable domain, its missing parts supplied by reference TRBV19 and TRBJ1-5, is DGGITQSPKYLFRKEGQNVTLSCEQNLNHDAMYWYRQDPGQGLRLIYYSQIVNDFQKGDIAEGYSVSREKKESFPLTVTSAQKNPTAFYLCASRPRGWIYQPQHFGDGTRLSIL.

CDR3 loop: CASSPLGLADQETQYF. In DNA, the CDR3 is TGTGCCAGCAGTCCCTTGGGGCTAGCGGACCAAGAGACCCAGTACTTC. This chain links TRBV6-2 or TRBV6-3 with TRBJ2-5, with TRBD2 matching 7 bases. V trimming: 5 bases; J trimming: 0 bases; junction bases outside the gene matches: 9. This CDR3 comprises 16 residues. Germline CDR1 and CDR2: MNHEY and SVGEGT.